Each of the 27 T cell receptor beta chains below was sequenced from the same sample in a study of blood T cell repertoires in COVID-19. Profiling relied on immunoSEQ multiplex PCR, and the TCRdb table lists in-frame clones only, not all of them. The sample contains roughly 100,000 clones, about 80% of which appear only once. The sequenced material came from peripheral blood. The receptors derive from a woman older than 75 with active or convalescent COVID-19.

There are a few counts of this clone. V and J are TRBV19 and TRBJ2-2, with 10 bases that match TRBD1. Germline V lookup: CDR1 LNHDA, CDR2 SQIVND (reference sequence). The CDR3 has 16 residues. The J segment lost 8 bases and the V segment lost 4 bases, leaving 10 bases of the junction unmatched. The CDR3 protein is CASSNRDRGGSGELFF. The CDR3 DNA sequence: TGTGCCAGTAGTAACCGGGACAGGGGAGGTTCGGGGGAGCTGTTTTTT.

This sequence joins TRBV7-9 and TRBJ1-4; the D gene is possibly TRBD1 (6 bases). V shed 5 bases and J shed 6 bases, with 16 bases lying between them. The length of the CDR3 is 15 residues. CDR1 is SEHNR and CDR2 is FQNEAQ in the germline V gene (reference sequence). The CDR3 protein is CASSITGSVYEKLFF. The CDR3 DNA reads TGTGCCAGCAGCATAACAGGGTCGGTCTATGAAAAACTGTTTTTT.

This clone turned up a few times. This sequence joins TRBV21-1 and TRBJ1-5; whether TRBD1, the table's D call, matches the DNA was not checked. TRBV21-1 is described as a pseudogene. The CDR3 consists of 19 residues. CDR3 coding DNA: TGTGCCAGCAGCATCCCCGGGACAGGGACATCTCAAAGCAATCAGCCCCAGCATTTT. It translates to CASSIPGTGTSQSNQPQHF.

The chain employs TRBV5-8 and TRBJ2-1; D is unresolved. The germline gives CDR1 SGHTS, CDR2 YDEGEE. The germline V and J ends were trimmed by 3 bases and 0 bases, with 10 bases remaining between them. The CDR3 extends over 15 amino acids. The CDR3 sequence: CASSSASGSYNEQFF. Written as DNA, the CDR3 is TGTGCCAGCAGCTCAGCGTCGGGCTCCTACAATGAGCAGTTCTTC.

The CDR3: CASSPRDRGSETQYF. The CDR3 coding sequence is TGCGCCAGCAGCCCTCGGGACAGGGGTTCAGAGACCCAGTACTTC. The V gene is TRBV5-1, the J gene TRBJ2-5; 10 bases are shared with TRBD1. Per germline, CDR1 SGHRS and CDR2 YFSETQ. Trimming at V came to 4 bases and at J to 4 bases, leaving 7 bases not matched to a gene. CDR3 size: 15 residues.

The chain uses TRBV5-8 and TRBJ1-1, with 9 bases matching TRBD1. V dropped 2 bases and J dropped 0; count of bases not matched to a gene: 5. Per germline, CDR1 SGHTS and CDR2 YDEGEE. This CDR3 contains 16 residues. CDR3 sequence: CASSLMDRGLNTEAFF. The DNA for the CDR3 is TGTGCCAGCAGCTTAATGGACAGGGGATTGAACACTGAAGCTTTCTTT.

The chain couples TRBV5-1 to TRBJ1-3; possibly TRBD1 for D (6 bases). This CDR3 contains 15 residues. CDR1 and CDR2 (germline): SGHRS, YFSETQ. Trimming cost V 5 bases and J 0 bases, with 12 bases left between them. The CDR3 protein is CASRKTGASGNTIYF. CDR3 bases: TGCGCCAGCAGGAAGACAGGAGCCTCTGGAAACACCATATATTTT.

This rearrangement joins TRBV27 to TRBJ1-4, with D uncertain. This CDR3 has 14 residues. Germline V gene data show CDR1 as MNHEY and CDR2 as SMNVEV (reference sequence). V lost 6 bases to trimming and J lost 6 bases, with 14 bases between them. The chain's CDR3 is CASRPGWQDEKLFF. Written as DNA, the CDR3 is TGTGCCAGCAGACCGGGGTGGCAGGATGAAAAACTGTTTTTT.

The CDR3 DNA is TGTGCCAGCAGTACCGGGTTTAATGAAAAACTGTTTTTT. Protein: CASSTGFNEKLFF. This chain uses TRBV27 with TRBJ1-4; no definite D call. The germline CDR1 and CDR2 sequences are MNHEY and SMNVEV (reference sequence). Trimming left V 5 bases short and J 4 bases short, with 8 bases between. The CDR3 has 13 amino acids. The full variable domain, completed using reference TRBV27 and TRBJ1-4, is EAQVTQNPRYLITVTGKKLTVTCSQNMNHEYMSWYRQDPGLGLRQIYYSMNVEVTDKGDVPEGYKVSRKEKRNFPLILESPSPNQTSLYFCASSTGFNEKLFFGSGTQLSVL.

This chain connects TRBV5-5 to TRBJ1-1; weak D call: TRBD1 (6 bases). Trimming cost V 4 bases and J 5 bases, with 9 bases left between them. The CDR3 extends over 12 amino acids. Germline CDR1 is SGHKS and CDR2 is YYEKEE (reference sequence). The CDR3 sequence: CASSRTGTEAFF. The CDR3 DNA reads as TGTGCCAGCAGCCGAACAGGGACTGAAGCTTTCTTT.

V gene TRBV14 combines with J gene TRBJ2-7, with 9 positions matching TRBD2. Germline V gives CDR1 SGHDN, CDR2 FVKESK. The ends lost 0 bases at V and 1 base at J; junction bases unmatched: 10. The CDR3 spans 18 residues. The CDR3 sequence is CASSQEEPGTSTSYEQYF. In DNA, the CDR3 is TGTGCCAGCAGCCAAGAGGAGCCCGGGACTAGCACGTCCTACGAGCAGTACTTC.

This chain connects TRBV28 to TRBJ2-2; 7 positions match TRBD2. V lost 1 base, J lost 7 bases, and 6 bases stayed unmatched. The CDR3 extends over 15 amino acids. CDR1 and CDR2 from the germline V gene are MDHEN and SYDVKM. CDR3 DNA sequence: TGTGCCAGCAGTTTATTTCTGGGCGGGAGCGGGGAGCTGTTTTTT. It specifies CASSLFLGGSGELFF.

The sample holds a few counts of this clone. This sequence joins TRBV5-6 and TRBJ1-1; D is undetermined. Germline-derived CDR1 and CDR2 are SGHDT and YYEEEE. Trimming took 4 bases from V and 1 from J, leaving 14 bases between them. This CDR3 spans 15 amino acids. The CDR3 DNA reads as TGTGCCAGCAGCGGGCTATGGGCAACGAACACTGAAGCTTTCTTT. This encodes CASSGLWATNTEAFF.

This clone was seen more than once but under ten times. The CDR3 is CVTQESSGNTIYF. CDR3 nucleotide sequence: TGTGTGACACAGGAAAGCTCTGGAAACACCATATATTTT. The chain is built from TRBV18 and TRBJ1-3; weak D call: TRBD1 (5 bases). The CDR3 has 13 amino acids. From germline, CDR1 is KGHSH and CDR2 LQKENI.

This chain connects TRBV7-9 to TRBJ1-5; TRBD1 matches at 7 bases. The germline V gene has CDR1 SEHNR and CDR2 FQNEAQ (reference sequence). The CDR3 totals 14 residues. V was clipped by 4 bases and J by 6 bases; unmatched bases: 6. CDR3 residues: CASSWDRGPQPQHF. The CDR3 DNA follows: TGTGCCAGCAGCTGGGACAGAGGGCCTCAGCCCCAGCATTTT.

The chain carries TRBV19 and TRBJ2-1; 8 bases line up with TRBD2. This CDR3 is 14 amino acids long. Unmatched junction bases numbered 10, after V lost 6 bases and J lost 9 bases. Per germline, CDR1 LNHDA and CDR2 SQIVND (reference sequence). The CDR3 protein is CASRTAGVLREQFF. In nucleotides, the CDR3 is TGTGCCAGTAGGACAGCGGGAGTCCTTCGTGAGCAGTTCTTC.

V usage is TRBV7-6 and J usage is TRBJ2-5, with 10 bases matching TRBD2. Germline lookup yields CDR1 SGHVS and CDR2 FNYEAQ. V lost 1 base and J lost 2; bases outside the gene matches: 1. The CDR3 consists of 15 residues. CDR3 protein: CASSLGLAGQETQYF. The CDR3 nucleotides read TGTGCCAGCAGCTTAGGACTAGCGGGTCAAGAGACCCAGTACTTC.

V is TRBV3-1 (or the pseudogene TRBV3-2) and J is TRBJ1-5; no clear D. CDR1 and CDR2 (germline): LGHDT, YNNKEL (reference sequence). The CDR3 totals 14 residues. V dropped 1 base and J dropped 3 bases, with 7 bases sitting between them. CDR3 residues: CASSQGGLNQPQHF. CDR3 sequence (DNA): TGTGCCAGCAGCCAAGGTGGGCTCAATCAGCCCCAGCATTTT.

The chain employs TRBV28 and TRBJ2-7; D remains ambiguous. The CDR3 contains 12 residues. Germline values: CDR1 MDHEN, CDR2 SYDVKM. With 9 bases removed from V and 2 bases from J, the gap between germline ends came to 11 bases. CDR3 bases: TGTGCCAGTAACGCTGAGGCCTACGAGCAGTACTTC. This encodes CASNAEAYEQYF.

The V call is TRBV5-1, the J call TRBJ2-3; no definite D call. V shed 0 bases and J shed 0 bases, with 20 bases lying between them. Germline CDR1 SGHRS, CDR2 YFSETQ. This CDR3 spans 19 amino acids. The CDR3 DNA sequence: TGCGCCAGCAGCTTGGCTACGACGCGGCGGCAGCGTAGCACAGATACGCAGTATTTT. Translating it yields CASSLATTRRQRSTDTQYF.

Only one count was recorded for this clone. This chain's CDR3 is CASSLRGIWDEQYF. The CDR3 DNA reads as TGTGCCAGCTCCTTAAGGGGGATTTGGGACGAGCAGTACTTC. The rearrangement links TRBV6-5 to TRBJ2-7, with D tentatively TRBD1 (6 bases). The CDR3 contains 14 residues. Trimming stripped 8 bases from V and 5 bases from J, with 19 bases between. Germline values: CDR1 MNHEY, CDR2 SVGAGI.

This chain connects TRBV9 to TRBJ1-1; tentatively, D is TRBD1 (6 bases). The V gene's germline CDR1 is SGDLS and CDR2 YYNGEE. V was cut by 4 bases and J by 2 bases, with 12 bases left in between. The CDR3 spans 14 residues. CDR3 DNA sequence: TGTGCCAGCAGCCCAGACAGGAGTAACACTGAAGCTTTCTTT. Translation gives CASSPDRSNTEAFF. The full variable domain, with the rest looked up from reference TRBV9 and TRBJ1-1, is DSGVTQTPKHLITATGQRVTLRCSPRSGDLSVYWYQQSLDQGLQFLIQYYNGEERAKGNILERFSAQQFPDLHSELNLSSLELGDSALYFCASSPDRSNTEAFFGQGTRLTVV.

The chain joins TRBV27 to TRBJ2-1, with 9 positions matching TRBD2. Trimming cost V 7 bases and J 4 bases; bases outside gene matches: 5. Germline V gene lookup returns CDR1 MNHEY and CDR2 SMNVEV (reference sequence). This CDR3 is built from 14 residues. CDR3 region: CASTIAGEYNEQFF. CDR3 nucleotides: TGTGCCAGCACCATAGCGGGAGAGTACAATGAGCAGTTCTTC.

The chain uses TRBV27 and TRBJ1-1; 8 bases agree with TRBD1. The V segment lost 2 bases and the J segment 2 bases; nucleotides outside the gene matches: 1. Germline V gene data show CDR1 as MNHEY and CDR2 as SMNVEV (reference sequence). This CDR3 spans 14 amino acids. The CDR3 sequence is CASSLQGANTEAFF. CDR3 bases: TGTGCCAGCAGTTTACAGGGGGCAAACACTGAAGCTTTCTTT.

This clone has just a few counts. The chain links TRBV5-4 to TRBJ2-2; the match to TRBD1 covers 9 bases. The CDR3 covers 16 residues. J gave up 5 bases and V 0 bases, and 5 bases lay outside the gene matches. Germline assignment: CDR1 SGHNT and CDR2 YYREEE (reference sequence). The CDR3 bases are TGTGCCAGCAGCTTGGCCCGGGACAGGGCGACCGGGGAGCTGTTTTTT. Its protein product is CASSLARDRATGELFF.

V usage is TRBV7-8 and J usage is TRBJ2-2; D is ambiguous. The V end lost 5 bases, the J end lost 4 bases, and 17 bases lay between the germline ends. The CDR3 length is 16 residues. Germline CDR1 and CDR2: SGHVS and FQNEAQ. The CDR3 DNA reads TGTGCCAGCAGCCCCCGAATAGTAGATCTCACCGGGGAGCTGTTTTTT. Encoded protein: CASSPRIVDLTGELFF.

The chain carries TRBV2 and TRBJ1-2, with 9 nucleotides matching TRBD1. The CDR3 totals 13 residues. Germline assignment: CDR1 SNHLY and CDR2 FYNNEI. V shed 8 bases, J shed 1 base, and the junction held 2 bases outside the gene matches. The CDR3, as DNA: TGTGCCAGCGGGGGACAGGGTAACTATGGCTACACCTTC. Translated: CASGGQGNYGYTF.